Listed here is a single TCR beta chain. Its cognate antigen is unknown. This entry is derived from a study of shared clonotypes between healthy human individuals. Study-wide points: Inspection by rarefaction showed sorted-subset sequencing to be incomplete despite large depth. Among donors, clonotype sharing was expected to be affected by sequencing depth.

The CDR3 runs 14 residues. The germline CDR1 and CDR2 sequences are MNHNY and SVGAGI (reference sequence). The V end lost 6 bases, the J end lost 2 bases, and 11 bases lay between the germline ends. It was at deep level that the assay was run. Only in-frame clones appear in the TCRdb table, and some are missing; sequencing was by immunoSEQ multiplex PCR. The data show some 1,100,000 clones, about four fifths seen once. The receptor's source is a man between 18 and 35 years old in good health. Some clones in this sample may be carry-over from other donors' samples. The sequenced sample consisted of memory CD4+ T cells from PBMCs. Subset given: CD45RA-negative fraction. This chain joins TRBV6-6 and TRBJ2-1; the D is unclear. CDR3 sequence: CASRKVEAYNEQFF. The DNA for the CDR3 is TGTGCCAGCAGAAAGGTAGAAGCCTACAATGAGCAGTTCTTC.